Reported below is one T cell receptor beta chain. The antigen is unknown. The CDR3 loop spans 13 amino acids. V lost 0 bases to trimming and J lost 6 bases, with 11 bases between them. The germline CDR1 and CDR2 sequences are SQVTM and ANQGSEA. The data belong to a study of CD8+ T cells in alopecia areata. Whole-study results and caveats: In patients, TCRs were shared less clearly than in mice, and HLA may possibly be involved. Sequencing of scalp samples also includes resident alphabeta T cells from normal skin. For lesional scalp, especially alopecia totalis/universalis, clonality was higher than in normal scalp.

Sorted out of PBMCs were CD4+ T cells and CD8+ T cells. TCR sequencing used cDNA made by reverse transcription of extracted RNA. The protocol was immunoSEQ multiplex PCR, while the TCRdb copy is restricted to in-frame clones and leaves out a portion. This table has about 140,000 clones, approximately 60% appearing once. Sequencing input: CD8+ T cells sorted from blood. This clonotype was obtained from a human donor in good health. J is TRBJ1-2 and V is TRBV29-1, with D possibly being TRBD1 (5 bases). This chain's CDR3 is CSVEDLKGDGYTF. DNA for the CDR3: TGCAGCGTTGAAGATCTAAAAGGGGATGGCTACACCTTC.